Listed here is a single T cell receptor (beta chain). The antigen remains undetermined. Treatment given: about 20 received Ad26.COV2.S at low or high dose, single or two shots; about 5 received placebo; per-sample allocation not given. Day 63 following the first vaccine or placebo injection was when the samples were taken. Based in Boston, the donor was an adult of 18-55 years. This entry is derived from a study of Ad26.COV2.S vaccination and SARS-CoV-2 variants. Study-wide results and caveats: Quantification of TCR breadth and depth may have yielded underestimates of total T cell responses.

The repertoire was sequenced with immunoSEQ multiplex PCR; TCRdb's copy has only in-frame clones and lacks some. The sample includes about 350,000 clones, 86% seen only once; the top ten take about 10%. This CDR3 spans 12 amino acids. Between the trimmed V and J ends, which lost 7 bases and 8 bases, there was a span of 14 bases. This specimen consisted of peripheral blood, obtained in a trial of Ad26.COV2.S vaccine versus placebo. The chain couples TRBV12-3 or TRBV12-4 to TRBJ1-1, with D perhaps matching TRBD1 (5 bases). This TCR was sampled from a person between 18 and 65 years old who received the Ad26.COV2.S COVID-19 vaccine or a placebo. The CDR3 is CASITGGLEAFF. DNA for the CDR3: TGTGCCAGCATCACAGGAGGATTGGAAGCTTTCTTT.